The present entry profiles one T cell receptor (beta chain) with its context. The data were taken from a study of blood T cell repertoires in COVID-19. Source study methods: Amplification from reference gene primers served as the basis for estimated nucleated cell counts. The repertoire was sequenced with immunoSEQ multiplex PCR; TCRdb's copy has only in-frame clones and lacks some. The V and J calls and clone size were taken over from that table, and D and trimming were inferred from the DNA. The sample includes approximately 500,000 clones, approximately 88% of them seen just once. The J segment lost 6 bases and the V segment lost 6 bases, leaving 5 bases of the junction unmatched. The CDR3 consists of 13 residues. Germline V gives CDR1 GTSNPN, CDR2 SVGIG (reference sequence).

Sequencing input: peripheral blood. This TCR was recovered from a woman in her forties or fifties with COVID-19, enrolled during active disease. This chain connects TRBV30 to TRBJ1-6; 7 positions agree with TRBD1. The CDR3 is CACETGPNSPLHF. CDR3 DNA: TGTGCCTGCGAGACAGGGCCTAATTCACCCCTCCACTTT.